This T cell receptor beta chain was recovered during a study of blood T cell repertoires in COVID-19. Study overall: Sites across the United States, Italy and Spain contributed samples from acute and convalescent COVID-19. The analysed material was cDNA or gDNA that came from T cells, B-cell-depleted T cells, or PBMCs.

Seattle-derived patients entered the study during active infection and were followed longitudinally. Per germline, CDR1 PRHDT and CDR2 FYEKMQ (reference sequence). V lost 5 bases and J 2 bases, leaving 15 bases between the germline ends. CDR3 length: 15 amino acids. In the source study's methods: The authors estimated nucleated cell counts from reference gene primer amplification. TCRdb's table, derived via immunoSEQ multiplex PCR, lists solely in-frame clones and lacks some. That table gives V, J and clone size, and the DNA gave D and trimming. Here the sample spans 200,000 or so clones, approximately 80% being singletons.

This rearrangement joins TRBV13 to TRBJ2-5; maybe TRBD1 (5 bases). The receptor comes from a woman over 75 with COVID-19, enrolled during active disease. Sequenced: peripheral blood. The CDR3 sequence: CASSRVGQGQETQYF. The CDR3 region has the DNA TGTGCCAGCAGCCGGGTCGGGCAGGGACAAGAGACCCAGTACTTC.